This TCR beta chain was found in a study of T cell responses to AZD1222 COVID-19 vaccine (dated by TCRdb to the early 2020s). The study in broad terms: A total of approximately 240 trial participants underwent TCR sequencing, of whom under 220 had received two doses of AZD1222 and some 26 had received two doses of the MenACWY control vaccine. Trial participants were enrolled by age into subgroups of 18-55, 56-69 and 70-plus years, and 148, 28 and 57 TCR-sequenced participants, respectively, were included in these subgroups.

The table lists this clone with a count of one. Its specific antigen is unknown. Base qualities are not provided; no much larger clone lies one nucleotide away. Paper-wide results and their limitations: Most participants were white British and females outnumbered males, and the authors suggested that clonal diversity may have been underestimated. Because no day 14 peak-response samples were available, the repertoires could be characterized only after the peak T cell response. Only five to seven AZD1222 recipients were SARS-CoV-2 seropositive at baseline, limiting conclusions about previously exposed vaccinees. Reportedly, close to half of the unique spike-specific TCRs recognized epitopes lying outside the regions that are mutated in the B.1.351 and B.1.1.7 variants. After two AZD1222 doses, spike-specific TCR breadth and depth were significantly higher than at day 0 and than in MenACWY recipients. The whole spike protein was spanned by vaccine-associated CD4 TCRs, and dominant responses were seen in regions 160-218 and 743-854. In the small 56-69-year group, the increase in depth fell short of significance, most likely because of low power.

In light of the paper, this sample's time point label describes: about 28 days (+/-7) after the second vaccine dose. AZD1222 recipients given second doses at about 4 weeks or at about 12 weeks were pooled, since spike-specific TCR depth and breadth were not found to differ between the two schedules. The vaccinee samples were drawn from two UK trials, COV001 and COV002, one of which was a single-blind randomized controlled phase 2/3 trial testing AZD1222 (ChAdOx1 nCoV-19) in healthy adults. For TCRbeta chain sequencing, PBMC samples were collected from trial participants at day 0 and at day 28 after the second dose. The CDR3 regions of human TCRbeta chains were analyzed by immunosequencing. The source study handled its data this way. TCRs in the repertoires were compared against a reference library of SARS-CoV-2-specific TCRs that had been generated with the MIRA antigen-specificity platform. Breadth meant the fraction of unique TCRs that were SARS-CoV-2-associated, whereas depth meant the fraction of total T cells that were SARS-CoV-2-associated. Each spike-specific TCR was assigned to its reactive spike region and to a CD4 or CD8 class using the MIRA data. Log10-transformed breadth and depth values were compared by one-way ANOVA with Sidak's multiple comparisons tests. TCRdb mirrors the immuneACCESS table, restricted to in-frame sequences. Some clones are absent from its copies; in checked studies, under half trace to an unresolved V gene, and the reason for the others is unknown. The V and J calls and clone size come from that table; D and trimming were worked out from the DNA. The sample table holds approximately 120,000 clones, of which approximately 89% were seen once. The top ten hold around 4.4% of the sample.

The clonotype originates from an adult who received the AZD1222 COVID-19 vaccine. The specimen was peripheral blood, collected 28 days after the second AZD1222 dose.

The CDR3: CASNTGRQGAFF. Read as DNA, the sequence is TGTGCCAGCAACACGGGGCGGCAGGGAGCTTTCTTT. The rearranged segments are TRBV7-9 and TRBJ1-1, with TRBD1 tentatively as D gene (5 bases match). The V and J ends are trimmed by 7 bases and 10 bases, leaving 16 bases between them. The CDR3 sequence holds 12 residues, the cysteine and phenylalanine included. Only the CDR3 DNA is retained, 36 bases long and in frame from the first base. In the germline V gene (reference sequence), CDR1 corresponds to SEHNR and CDR2 to FQNEAQ.